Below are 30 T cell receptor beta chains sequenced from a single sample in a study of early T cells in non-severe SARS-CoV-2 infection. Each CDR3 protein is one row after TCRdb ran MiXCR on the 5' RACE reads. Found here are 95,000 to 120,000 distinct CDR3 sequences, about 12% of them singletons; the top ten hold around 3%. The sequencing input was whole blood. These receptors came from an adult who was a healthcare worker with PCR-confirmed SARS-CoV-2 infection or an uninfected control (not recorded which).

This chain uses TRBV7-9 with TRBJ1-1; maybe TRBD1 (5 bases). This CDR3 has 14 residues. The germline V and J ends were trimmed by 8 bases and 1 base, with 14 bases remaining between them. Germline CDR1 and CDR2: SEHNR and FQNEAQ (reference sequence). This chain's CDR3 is CASVKVGGNTEAFF. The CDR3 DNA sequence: TGTGCCAGCGTTAAAGTGGGGGGGAACACTGAAGCTTTCTTT.

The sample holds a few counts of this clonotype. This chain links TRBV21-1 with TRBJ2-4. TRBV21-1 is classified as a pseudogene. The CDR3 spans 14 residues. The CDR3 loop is CASSKVGAKNIQYF. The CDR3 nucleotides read TGTGCCAGCAGCAAAGTCGGGGCCAAAAACATTCAGTACTTC.

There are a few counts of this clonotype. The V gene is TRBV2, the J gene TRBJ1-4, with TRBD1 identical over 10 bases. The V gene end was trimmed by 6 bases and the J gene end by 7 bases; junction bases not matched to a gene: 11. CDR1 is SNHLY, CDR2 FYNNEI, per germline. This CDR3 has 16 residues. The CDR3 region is CASSGATGGGTEKLFF. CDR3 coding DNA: TGTGCCAGCAGCGGAGCGACAGGGGGCGGAACTGAAAAACTGTTTTTT.

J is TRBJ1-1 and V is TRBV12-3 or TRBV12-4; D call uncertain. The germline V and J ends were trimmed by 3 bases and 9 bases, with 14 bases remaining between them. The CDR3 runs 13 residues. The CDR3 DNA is TGTGCCAGCAGTTTCTCCGGGATTCCGAAAGCTTTCTTT. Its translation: CASSFSGIPKAFF.

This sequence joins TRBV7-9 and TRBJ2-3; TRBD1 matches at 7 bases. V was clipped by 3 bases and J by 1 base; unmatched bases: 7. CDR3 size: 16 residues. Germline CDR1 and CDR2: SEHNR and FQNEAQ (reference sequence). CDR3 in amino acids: CASSFEGQTRTDTQYF. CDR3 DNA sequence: TGTGCCAGCAGCTTTGAGGGACAGACCCGCACAGATACGCAGTATTTT.

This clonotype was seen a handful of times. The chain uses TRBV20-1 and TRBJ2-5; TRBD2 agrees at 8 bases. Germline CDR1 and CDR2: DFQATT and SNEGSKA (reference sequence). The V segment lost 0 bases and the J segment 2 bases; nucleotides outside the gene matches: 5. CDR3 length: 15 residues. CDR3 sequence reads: CSARDRLAGQETQYF. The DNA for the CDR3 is TGCAGTGCTAGAGATCGTCTAGCGGGTCAAGAGACCCAGTACTTC.

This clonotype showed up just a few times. The CDR3 nucleotides are TGTGCCAGCAGCACGGACAGGCCCCCGGGGAACGAGCAGTACTTC. Residues: CASSTDRPPGNEQYF. The chain has TRBV5-4 and TRBJ2-7; 7 bases agree with TRBD1. Trimming took 4 bases from V and 5 from J; bases not matched to a gene: 12. This CDR3 is 15 amino acids long. Germline CDR1 SGHNT, CDR2 YYREEE (reference sequence).

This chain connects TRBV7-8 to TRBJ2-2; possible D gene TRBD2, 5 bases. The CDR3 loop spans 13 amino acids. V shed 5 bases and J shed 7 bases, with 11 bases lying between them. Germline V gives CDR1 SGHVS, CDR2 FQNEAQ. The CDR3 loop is CASSVDLRGELFF. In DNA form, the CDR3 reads TGTGCCAGCAGCGTGGACTTGCGCGGGGAGCTGTTTTTT. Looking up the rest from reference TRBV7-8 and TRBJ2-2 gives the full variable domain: GAGVSQSPRYKVAKRGQDVALRCDPISGHVSLFWYQQALGQGPEFLTYFQNEAQLDKSGLPSDRFFAERPEGSVSTLKIQRTQQEDSAVYLCASSVDLRGELFFGEGSRLTVL.

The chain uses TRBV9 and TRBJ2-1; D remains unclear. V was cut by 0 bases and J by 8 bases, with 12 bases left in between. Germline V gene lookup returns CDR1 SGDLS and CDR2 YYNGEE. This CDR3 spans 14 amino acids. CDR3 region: CASSVGFPGDEQFF. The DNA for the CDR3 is TGTGCCAGCAGCGTAGGGTTCCCTGGAGATGAGCAGTTCTTC. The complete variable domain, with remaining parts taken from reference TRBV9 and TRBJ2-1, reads DSGVTQTPKHLITATGQRVTLRCSPRSGDLSVYWYQQSLDQGLQFLIQYYNGEERAKGNILERFSAQQFPDLHSELNLSSLELGDSALYFCASSVGFPGDEQFFGPGTRLTVL.

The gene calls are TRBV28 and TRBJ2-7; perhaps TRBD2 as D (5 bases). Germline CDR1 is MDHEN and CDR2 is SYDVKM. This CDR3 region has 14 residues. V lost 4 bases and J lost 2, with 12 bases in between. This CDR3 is CASSSEVKPYEQYF. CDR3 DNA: TGTGCCAGCAGTTCGGAGGTAAAGCCCTACGAGCAGTACTTC.

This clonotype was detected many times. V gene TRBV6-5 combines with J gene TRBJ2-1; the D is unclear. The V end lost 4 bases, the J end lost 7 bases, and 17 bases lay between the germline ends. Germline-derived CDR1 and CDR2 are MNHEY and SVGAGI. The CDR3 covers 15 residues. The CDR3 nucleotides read TGTGCCAGCAGTTGGTCCTACCGCGAAGGAAATGAGCAGTTCTTC. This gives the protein CASSWSYREGNEQFF.

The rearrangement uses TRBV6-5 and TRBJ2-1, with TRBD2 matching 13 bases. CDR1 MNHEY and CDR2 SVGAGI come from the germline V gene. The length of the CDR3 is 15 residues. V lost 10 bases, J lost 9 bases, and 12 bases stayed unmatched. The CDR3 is CATSRGTSGAGEQFF. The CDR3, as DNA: TGTGCCACCTCGCGGGGGACTAGCGGGGCTGGTGAGCAGTTCTTC.

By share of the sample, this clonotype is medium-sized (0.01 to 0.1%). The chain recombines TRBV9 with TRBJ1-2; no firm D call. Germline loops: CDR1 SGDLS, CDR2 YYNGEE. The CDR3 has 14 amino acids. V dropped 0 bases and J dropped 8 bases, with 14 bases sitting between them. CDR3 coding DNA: TGTGCCAGCAGCGTAGCCCTCCAGGTTGACGGCTACACCTTC. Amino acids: CASSVALQVDGYTF.

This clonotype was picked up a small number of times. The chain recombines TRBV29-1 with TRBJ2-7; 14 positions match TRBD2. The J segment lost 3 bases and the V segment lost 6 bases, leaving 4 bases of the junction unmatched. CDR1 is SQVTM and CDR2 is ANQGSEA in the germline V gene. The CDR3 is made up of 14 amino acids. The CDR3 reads CSVVTSGRVYEQYF. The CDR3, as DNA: TGCAGCGTCGTGACTAGCGGGAGGGTCTACGAGCAGTACTTC.

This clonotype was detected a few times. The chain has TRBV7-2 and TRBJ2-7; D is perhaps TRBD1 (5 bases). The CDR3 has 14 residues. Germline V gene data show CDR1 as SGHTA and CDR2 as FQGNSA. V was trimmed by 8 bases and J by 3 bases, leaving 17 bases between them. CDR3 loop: CASGRQTTLYEQYF. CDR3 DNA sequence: TGTGCCAGCGGACGACAGACCACCCTCTACGAGCAGTACTTC.

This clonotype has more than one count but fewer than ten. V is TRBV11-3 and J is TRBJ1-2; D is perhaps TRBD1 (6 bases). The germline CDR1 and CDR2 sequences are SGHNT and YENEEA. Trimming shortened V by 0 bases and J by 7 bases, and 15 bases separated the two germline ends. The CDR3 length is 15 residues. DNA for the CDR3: TGTGCCAGCAGCTTAGACTCCGGACAGTTGCTTGGCTACACCTTC. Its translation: CASSLDSGQLLGYTF.

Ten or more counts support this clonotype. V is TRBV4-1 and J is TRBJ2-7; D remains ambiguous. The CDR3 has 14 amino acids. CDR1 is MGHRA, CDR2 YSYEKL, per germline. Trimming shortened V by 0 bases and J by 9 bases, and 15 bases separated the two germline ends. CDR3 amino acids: CASSQDPPTPRQYF. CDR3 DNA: TGCGCCAGCAGCCAAGATCCCCCCACCCCAAGGCAGTACTTC.

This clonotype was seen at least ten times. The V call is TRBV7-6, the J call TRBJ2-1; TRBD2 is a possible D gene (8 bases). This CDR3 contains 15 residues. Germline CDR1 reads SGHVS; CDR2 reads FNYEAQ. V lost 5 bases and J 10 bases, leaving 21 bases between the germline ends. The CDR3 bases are TGTGCCAGCAGCATCCCTCCATCGGGAGGGGGCGAGCAGTTCTTC. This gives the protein CASSIPPSGGGEQFF.

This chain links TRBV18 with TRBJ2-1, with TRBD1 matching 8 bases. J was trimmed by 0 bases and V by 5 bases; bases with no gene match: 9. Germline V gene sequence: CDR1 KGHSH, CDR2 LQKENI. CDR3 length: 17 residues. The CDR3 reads CASSSRTGKVSYNEQFF. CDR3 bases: TGTGCCAGCTCATCAAGGACAGGGAAGGTCTCCTACAATGAGCAGTTCTTC.

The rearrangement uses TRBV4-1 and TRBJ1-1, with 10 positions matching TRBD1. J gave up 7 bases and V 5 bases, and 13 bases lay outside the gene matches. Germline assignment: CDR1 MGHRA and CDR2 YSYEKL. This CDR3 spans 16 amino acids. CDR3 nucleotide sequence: TGCGCCAGCAGCGCTCAGACAGGGGGCCGGTTGGGTGAAGCTTTCTTT. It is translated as CASSAQTGGRLGEAFF.

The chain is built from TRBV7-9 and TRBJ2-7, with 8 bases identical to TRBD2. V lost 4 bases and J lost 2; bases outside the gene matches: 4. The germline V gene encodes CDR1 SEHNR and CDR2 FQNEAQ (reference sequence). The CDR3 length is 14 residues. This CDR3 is CASSSTSVTYEQYF. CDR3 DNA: TGTGCCAGCAGCTCGACTAGCGTAACCTACGAGCAGTACTTC.

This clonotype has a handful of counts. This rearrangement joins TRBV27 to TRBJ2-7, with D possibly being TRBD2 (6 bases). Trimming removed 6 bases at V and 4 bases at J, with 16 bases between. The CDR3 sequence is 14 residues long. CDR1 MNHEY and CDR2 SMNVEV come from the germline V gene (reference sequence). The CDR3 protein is CASSPLRDAYEQYF. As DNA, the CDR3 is TGTGCCAGCAGCCCCCTGCGGGATGCGTACGAGCAGTACTTC.

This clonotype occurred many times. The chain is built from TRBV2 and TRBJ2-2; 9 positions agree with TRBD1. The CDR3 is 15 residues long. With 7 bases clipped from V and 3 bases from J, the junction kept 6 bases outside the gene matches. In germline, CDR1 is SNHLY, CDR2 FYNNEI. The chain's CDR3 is CASKGQGWDTGELFF. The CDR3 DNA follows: TGTGCCAGCAAGGGACAGGGTTGGGACACCGGGGAGCTGTTTTTT.

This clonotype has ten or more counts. CDR3 DNA: TGCAGCGTTCTAACCACCGGGTTTTTAAGCACTGAAGCTTTCTTT. Its translation: CSVLTTGFLSTEAFF. The chain uses TRBV29-1 and TRBJ1-1; D unresolved. In germline, CDR1 is SQVTM, CDR2 ANQGSEA. Trimming left V 5 bases short and J 4 bases short, with 20 bases between. This CDR3 region has 15 residues.

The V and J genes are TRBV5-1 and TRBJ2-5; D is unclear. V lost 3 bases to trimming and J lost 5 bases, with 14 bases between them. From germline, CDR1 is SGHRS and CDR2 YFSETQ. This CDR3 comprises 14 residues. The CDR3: CASSSTELGETQYF. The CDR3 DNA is TGCGCCAGCAGCTCAACAGAATTGGGGGAGACCCAGTACTTC.

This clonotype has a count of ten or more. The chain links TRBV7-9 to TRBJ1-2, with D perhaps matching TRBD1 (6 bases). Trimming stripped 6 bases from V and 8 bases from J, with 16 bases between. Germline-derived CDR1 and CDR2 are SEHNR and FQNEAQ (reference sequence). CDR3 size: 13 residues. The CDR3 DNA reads TGTGCCAGCAGATTGGACCGGGGGCAAGGCTACACCTTC. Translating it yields CASRLDRGQGYTF.

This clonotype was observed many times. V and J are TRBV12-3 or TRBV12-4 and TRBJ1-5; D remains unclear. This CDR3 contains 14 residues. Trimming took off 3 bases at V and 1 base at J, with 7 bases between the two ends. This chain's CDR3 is CASSFRESNQPQHF. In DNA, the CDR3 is TGTGCCAGCAGTTTCCGGGAGAGCAATCAGCCCCAGCATTTT.

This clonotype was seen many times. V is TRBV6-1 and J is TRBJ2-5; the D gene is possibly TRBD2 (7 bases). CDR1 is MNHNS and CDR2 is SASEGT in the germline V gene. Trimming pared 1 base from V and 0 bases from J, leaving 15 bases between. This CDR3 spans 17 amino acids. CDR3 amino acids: CASSEDGGGLYQETQYF. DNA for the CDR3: TGTGCCAGCAGTGAAGATGGGGGGGGCTTGTACCAAGAGACCCAGTACTTC.

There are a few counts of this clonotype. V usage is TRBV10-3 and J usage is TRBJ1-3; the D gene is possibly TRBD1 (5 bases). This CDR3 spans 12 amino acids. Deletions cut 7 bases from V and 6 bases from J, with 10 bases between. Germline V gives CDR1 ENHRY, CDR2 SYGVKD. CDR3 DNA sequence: TGTGCCATCAACCAGGGACTAAACACCATATATTTT. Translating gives CAINQGLNTIYF.

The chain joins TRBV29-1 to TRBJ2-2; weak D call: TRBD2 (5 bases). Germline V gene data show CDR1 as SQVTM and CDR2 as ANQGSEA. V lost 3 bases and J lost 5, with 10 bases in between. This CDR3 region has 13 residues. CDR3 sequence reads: CSVERAQTGELFF. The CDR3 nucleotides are TGCAGCGTTGAGAGGGCCCAGACCGGGGAGCTGTTTTTT.